This T cell receptor (beta chain) was retrieved from a study of T cell responses to AZD1222 COVID-19 vaccine. TCRdb's table, derived via immunoSEQ multiplex PCR, lists solely in-frame clones and lacks some. The sample has approximately 130,000 clones; roughly 90% are singletons. Trimming shortened V by 4 bases and J by 4 bases, and 13 bases separated the two germline ends. In germline, CDR1 is KGHSH, CDR2 LQKENI. The CDR3 runs 15 residues. The specimen was peripheral blood, collected 28 days after the second AZD1222 dose. This TCR was sampled from an adult who received the AZD1222 COVID-19 vaccine. This chain links TRBV18 with TRBJ1-4; D may be TRBD1 (6 bases). The CDR3 protein is CASSLMTGSNEKLFF. CDR3 in DNA: TGTGCCAGCTCACTTATGACAGGAAGTAATGAAAAACTGTTTTTT.